This entry features one TCR beta chain sequence. The sample is drawn from a study of shared clonotypes between healthy human individuals. V lost 1 base, J lost 3 bases, and 12 bases lay in between. CDR3 length: 15 residues. Germline V CDR1 and CDR2: SGHAT, FQNNGV. Assay used: immunoSEQ multiplex PCR; TCRdb lists only in-frame clones, some missing. The sample includes 1.6 million or so clones, roughly 98.5% seen only once; the top ten take about 0.35%. V and J are TRBV11-2 and TRBJ1-2, with D unresolved. This TCR was recovered from a man aged 30-40 years in good health. Sample: naive CD4+ T cells sorted from blood. The subset is: CD45RA+ positively selected. CDR3 sequence reads: CASSLGPVVDYGYTF. Here the CDR3 DNA reads TGTGCCAGCAGCTTAGGGCCCGTTGTCGACTATGGCTACACCTTC.